This T cell receptor beta chain was recovered during a study of technical replicates of blood from four donors. TCRdb's table, derived via immunoSEQ multiplex PCR, lists solely in-frame clones and lacks some. The sample includes 70,000 or so clones, approximately 90% of them seen just once. With 0 bases removed from V and 10 bases from J, the gap between germline ends came to 4 bases. The CDR3 spans 11 residues. The germline CDR1 and CDR2 sequences are MRHNA and SNTAGT. This clonotype originated in a human donor in good health. The sample consisted of T cells isolated from PBMCs. This sequence joins TRBV6-4 and TRBJ2-1; no clear D. As DNA, the CDR3 is TGTGCCAGCAGTGACTCCGGGGAGCAGTTCTTC. Translation gives CASSDSGEQFF.